One sample yielded the 10 T cell receptor beta chains listed below, sequenced in a study of blood T cells in healthy people across ages. A sample-barcoded 5' primer and a J-beta primer mix were used in a second PCR of about 6 to 12 cycles. TCRdb re-derived calls from the 5' RACE reads in MiXCR, one entry per CDR3 protein. Altogether about 680,000 distinct CDR3 sequences are present, around half being singletons, with the ten largest covering approximately 32%. The sample comprised blood. The receptors originated from a woman in her sixties or seventies in good health.

This chain links TRBV12-3 or TRBV12-4 with TRBJ2-7; 7 bases are shared with TRBD2. Trimming removed 7 bases from V and 6 bases from J; junction bases left unmatched: 6. This CDR3 has 12 amino acids. CDR3 in amino acids: CASTFTGGEQYF. In DNA, the CDR3 is TGTGCCAGCACCTTTACGGGGGGCGAGCAGTACTTC.

This chain uses TRBV29-1 with TRBJ2-1; D remains unclear. CDR3 length: 11 residues. Trimming pared 6 bases from V and 5 bases from J, leaving 8 bases between. CDR1 is SQVTM and CDR2 is ANQGSEA in the germline V gene. CDR3 DNA sequence: TGCAGCGTCCTAGGCCACAATGAGCAGTTCTTC. Its translation is CSVLGHNEQFF.

The table lists this clonotype with many counts. The chain uses TRBV5-1 and TRBJ1-1; D is unresolved. This CDR3 contains 13 residues. From germline, CDR1 is SGHRS and CDR2 YFSETQ. The V end was cut by 0 bases, the J end by 4 bases, with 7 bases between. CDR3 DNA: TGCGCCAGCAGCTTGGCACTGAGCACTGAAGCTTTCTTT. The encoded protein is CASSLALSTEAFF.

The V and J genes are TRBV20-1 and TRBJ2-3; 7 bases line up with TRBD1. The junction had 7 bases not matched to a gene; V was cut back by 3 bases and J by 1 base. From germline, CDR1 is DFQATT and CDR2 SNEGSKA (reference sequence). The CDR3 extends over 15 amino acids. CDR3: CSASEQDRGTDTQYF. CDR3 nucleotide sequence: TGCAGTGCTAGTGAACAAGACAGGGGCACAGATACGCAGTATTTT.

Note on this clonotype: Compared with germline, one end of the junction differs, possibly owing to a read error. The chain joins TRBV10-3 to TRBJ2-1, with 10 bases identical to TRBD2. The CDR3 is 14 amino acids. Germline-derived CDR1 and CDR2 are ENHRY and SYGVKD. CDR3: CAIRVTSGDKEQLF. CDR3 DNA sequence: TGTGCCATCCGGGTTACTAGCGGGGACAAGGAGCAGTTATTC.

This clonotype has ten or more counts. The chain is built from TRBV20-1 and TRBJ2-1, with D maybe TRBD2 (7 bases). V dropped 3 bases and J dropped 0 bases, with 9 bases sitting between them. This CDR3 region has 14 residues. Germline values: CDR1 DFQATT, CDR2 SNEGSKA (reference sequence). As DNA, the CDR3 is TGCAGTGCTAGGCGGGGGCGCTCCTACAATGAGCAGTTCTTC. Translated: CSARRGRSYNEQFF.

The V call is TRBV6-1, the J call TRBJ2-3; D is undetermined. There are 13 residues in the CDR3. Trimming cost V 3 bases and J 13 bases, with 17 bases left between them. The germline V gene has CDR1 MNHNS and CDR2 SASEGT. The DNA of the CDR3 is TGTGCCAGCAGTGACTCGACCGCTAATATCGAGTATTTT. Translation: CASSDSTANIEYF.

The CDR3 protein is CSANPEESQETQYF. In DNA, the CDR3 is TGCAGTGCTAACCCAGAAGAAAGCCAAGAGACCCAGTACTTC. The chain links TRBV20-1 to TRBJ2-5; D remains unclear. The germline gives CDR1 DFQATT, CDR2 SNEGSKA (reference sequence). This CDR3 has 14 residues. Trimming pared 4 bases from V and 1 base from J, leaving 13 bases between.

This chain uses TRBV19 with TRBJ2-4; D is ambiguous. Trimming removed 6 bases at V and 1 base at J, with 10 bases between. Germline-derived CDR1 and CDR2 are LNHDA and SQIVND (reference sequence). This CDR3 contains 14 residues. CDR3 coding DNA: TGTGCCAGTAGCTCCGACGGCGCCAAAAACATTCAGTACTTC. This codes for CASSSDGAKNIQYF.

The J gene is TRBJ2-1, the V gene TRBV5-1; D unresolved. CDR1 is SGHRS and CDR2 is YFSETQ in the germline V gene. Trimming removed 0 bases from V and 6 bases from J, with 13 bases in between. CDR3 length equals 15 residues. The CDR3 DNA reads TGCGCCAGCAGCTTGGATAACCCAACGGTCAATGAGCAGTTCTTC. Translation: CASSLDNPTVNEQFF.